A selection of T cell receptor beta chains follows, all from one sample in a study of regulatory T cells in long-lasting Graves disease. From the multiplex PCR reads, TCRdb called clonotypes with MiXCR, one entry per CDR3 protein. This table has 540,000 or so distinct CDR3 sequences, roughly 13% appearing once. These data also formed part of another study, on T cells in Graves' hyperthyroidism and ophthalmopathy.

The sample consisted of peripheral blood mononuclear cells (PBMCs), taken at new diagnosis, from a patient treated with antithyroid drugs. Every receptor here comes from a man aged 25 to 40 with Graves disease. The CDR3 runs from the conserved cysteine through the conserved F or W. The D gene is left open where the match is weak. Part of the rows lack a size; the others show once, few, many or a class for expanded clones.

>TRBJ2-1|.|TRBV5-4|13|few
TGTGCCAGCAGCTTGTGGCTCATAAATGAGCAGTTCTTC
CASSLWLINEQFF
>TRBJ2-2|TRBD1|TRBV12-5|15|few
TGTGCTAGTGGTTCTTGGACAGGGCGGTCCGGGGAGCTGTTTTTT
CASGSWTGRSGELFF
>TRBJ1-2|.|TRBV28|13|many
TGTGCCAGCAGCCTGGACACGGGATATGGCTACACCTTC
CASSLDTGYGYTF
>TRBJ2-1|.|TRBV9|15|.
TGTGCCAGCAGCGGAGGGGGCGGGGGTTACAATGAGCAGTTCTTC
CASSGGGGGYNEQFF
>TRBJ2-2|.|TRBV29-1|15|many
TGCAGCGTTGAAAACTTTGGGACCGACACCGGGGAGCTGTTTTTT
CSVENFGTDTGELFF
>TRBJ2-5|TRBD2|TRBV24-1|15|few
TGTGCCACCAGTGATTTGAGAAGCGGGGAAGAGACCCAGTACTTC
CATSDLRSGEETQYF
>TRBJ2-5|TRBD1|TRBV5-1|13|.
TGCGCCAGCAGAACAGGGGATCAAGAGACCCAGTACTTC
CASRTGDQETQYF
>TRBJ2-5|.|TRBV7-9|16|.
TGTGCCAGCAGCGCCTGGGACGAAGGTCTCGTCGTGACCCAGTACTTC
CASSAWDEGLVVTQYF
>TRBJ1-2|.|TRBV7-9|19|few
TGTGCCAGCAGCTTTTCTAGGGGGGAGATTGTAAAAGGGAACTATGGCTACACCTTC
CASSFSRGEIVKGNYGYTF
>TRBJ2-1|TRBD2|TRBV7-3|18|many
TGTGCCAGCAGCGCAGAACACCCGGGACTAGGATTGGTCCATGAGCAGTTCTTC
CASSAEHPGLGLVHEQFF
>TRBJ2-7|TRBD1|TRBV27|15|many
TGTGCCAGCAGTTCCGGACAGGTTGTTTCCTACGAGCAGTACTTC
CASSSGQVVSYEQYF
>TRBJ2-2|.|TRBV10-1|14|few
TGCGCCAGCAGCAGGGGGGGTGACACCGGGGAGCTGTTTTTT
CASSRGGDTGELFF
>TRBJ1-2|TRBD1|TRBV19|15|few
TGTGCCAGTAGTCCCTCCGGGACAGCTTCCTATGGCTACACCTTC
CASSPSGTASYGYTF
>TRBJ1-5|TRBD1|TRBV29-1|16|.
TGCAGCGCGAGAGGGGACCGACAGGGTCAATACCAGCCCCAGCATTTT
CSARGDRQGQYQPQHF
>TRBJ2-5|TRBD2|TRBV7-8|20|many
TGTGCCAGCAGCTACCTCCGTCCCGGGACTAGCGGGAGGGACCAAGAGACCCAGTACTTC
CASSYLRPGTSGRDQETQYF
>TRBJ2-1|.|TRBV27|11|many
TGTGCCAGCAGTACAGACAATGAGCAGTTCTTC
CASSTDNEQFF
>TRBJ2-7|TRBD1|TRBV24-1|16|many
TGTGCCACCAGTGAGTCCGGGACAGCCCAAACTTACGAGCAGTACTTC
CATSESGTAQTYEQYF